The 24 T cell receptor beta chains below were found in one sample sequenced in a study of cytomegalovirus exposure and HLA in healthy donors. Assay: immunoSEQ multiplex PCR; the TCRdb copy retains only in-frame clones and omits some. The sample contains 150,000 to 180,000 clones, 85% to 90% of which appear only once. What was sequenced was PBMCs. The origin of the receptors is a human donor in good health.

This clone was seen many times. The rearrangement links TRBV7-7 to TRBJ2-1, with a tentative D call TRBD2 (7 bases). The CDR3 length is 15 residues. V lost 5 bases and J 5 bases, leaving 16 bases between the germline ends. CDR1 is SSHAT and CDR2 is FNYEAQ in the germline V gene (reference sequence). The CDR3 loop is CASSLHIGGDNEQFF. The CDR3 region has the DNA TGTGCCAGCAGCCTTCATATAGGGGGGGACAATGAGCAGTTCTTC. The variable domain in full, with the rest retrieved from reference TRBV7-7 and TRBJ2-1, is GAGVSQSPRYKVTKRGQDVTLRCDPISSHATLYWYQQALGQGPEFLTYFNYEAQPDKSGLPSDRFSAERPEGSISTLTIQRTEQRDSAMYRCASSLHIGGDNEQFFGPGTRLTVL.

The rearrangement joins TRBV7-3 to TRBJ1-2; TRBD1 agrees at 8 bases. The trim removed 1 base at V and 8 bases at J, leaving 6 bases unmatched. The CDR3 is made up of 14 amino acids. CDR1 and CDR2 (germline): SGHTA, FQGTGA. The CDR3 nucleotides are TGTGCCAGCAGCTTAATCGCGACAGGGGCCGGCTACACCTTC. Translation gives CASSLIATGAGYTF.

This chain links TRBV19 with TRBJ1-5, with a tentative D call TRBD1 (6 bases). In germline, CDR1 is LNHDA, CDR2 SQIVND (reference sequence). This CDR3 has 13 amino acids. The ends were cut back, 5 bases at V and 7 bases at J, with 12 bases in the middle. CDR3 nucleotide sequence: TGTGCCAGTAGTCGGGACACTTACCAGCCCCAGCATTTT. This translates into CASSRDTYQPQHF.

The chain is built from TRBV6-5 and TRBJ1-5; a possible D gene is TRBD1 (5 bases). The CDR3 has 14 amino acids. From germline, CDR1 is MNHEY and CDR2 SVGAGI. Trimming left V 4 bases short and J 4 bases short, with 11 bases between. CDR3 in amino acids: CASSSTASNQPQHF. The CDR3 coding sequence is TGTGCCAGCAGTTCGACAGCCTCAAATCAGCCCCAGCATTTT.

V gene TRBV30 combines with J gene TRBJ1-5, with 7 bases that match TRBD1. CDR1 GTSNPN and CDR2 SVGIG come from the germline V gene (reference sequence). V was clipped by 0 bases and J by 6 bases; unmatched bases: 5. The CDR3 covers 14 residues. The CDR3, as DNA: TGTGCCTGGAGTGTACCCCAGGGGGGTCAGCCCCAGCATTTT. Translated: CAWSVPQGGQPQHF.

CDR3 DNA: TGTGCCAGCAGTTTCGTTGGGGGGGGCGATCAGCCCCAGCATTTT. Translating gives CASSFVGGGDQPQHF. The J gene is TRBJ1-5, the V gene TRBV27; TRBD1 might be the D (6 bases). The CDR3 sequence is 15 residues long. Germline values: CDR1 MNHEY, CDR2 SMNVEV (reference sequence). Trimming took off 3 bases at V and 5 bases at J, with 14 bases between the two ends.

This chain joins TRBV12-5 and TRBJ1-2, with D possibly TRBD1 on 5 matching bases. The CDR3 runs to 14 residues. The ends were cut back, 1 base at V and 1 base at J, with 7 bases in the middle. Germline values: CDR1 LGHNT, CDR2 FRNRAP. CDR3 sequence reads: CASGLGGINYGYTF. CDR3 nucleotides: TGTGCTAGTGGTTTGGGGGGCATTAACTATGGCTACACCTTC.

This clone was recorded once. V is TRBV28 and J is TRBJ1-2; no definite D call. This CDR3 has 14 residues. Looked up from germline, CDR1 is MDHEN and CDR2 is SYDVKM. Trimming removed 10 bases at V and 7 bases at J, with 22 bases between. DNA for the CDR3: TGTGCCACCCAAATTCAGGAGGAGCTCGGTGGCTACACCTTC. Translation: CATQIQEELGGYTF.

The chain carries TRBV2 and TRBJ2-3; a weak D match, TRBD2 (5 bases). Trimming stripped 4 bases from V and 4 bases from J, with 9 bases between. This CDR3 is 13 amino acids long. Germline V gives CDR1 SNHLY, CDR2 FYNNEI. The CDR3 DNA sequence: TGTGCCAGCAGTGCTAGCCCGGCAGATACGCAGTATTTT. It encodes CASSASPADTQYF.

The V call is TRBV15, the J call TRBJ1-2, with TRBD1 matching 8 bases. Germline V gene lookup returns CDR1 LNHNV and CDR2 YYDKDF (reference sequence). The CDR3 loop spans 12 amino acids. The V and J ends lost 5 bases and 8 bases, in that order; junction bases with no gene match: 4. CDR3 region: CATSDPGGGYTF. The DNA of the CDR3 is TGTGCCACCAGCGACCCAGGGGGCGGCTACACCTTC.

This chain connects TRBV7-2 to TRBJ1-2; D unresolved. Trimming stripped 0 bases from V and 0 bases from J, with 8 bases between. The CDR3 covers 15 residues. CDR1 and CDR2 (germline): SGHTA, FQGNSA. As DNA, the CDR3 is TGTGCCAGCAGCTTAGCGAACAACGCTAACTATGGCTACACCTTC. Its translation is CASSLANNANYGYTF.

V gene TRBV28 combines with J gene TRBJ2-7; D gene ambiguous. The CDR3 loop spans 14 amino acids. The ends were cut back, 6 bases at V and 1 base at J, with 13 bases in the middle. Germline CDR1 is MDHEN and CDR2 is SYDVKM. This chain's CDR3 is CASRVVGTSYEQYF. DNA for the CDR3: TGTGCCAGCAGGGTGGTGGGCACGTCCTACGAGCAGTACTTC.

The rearrangement links TRBV29-1 to TRBJ1-1; 10 bases match TRBD1. Germline CDR1 SQVTM, CDR2 ANQGSEA. With 0 bases clipped from V and 5 bases from J, the junction kept 15 bases outside the gene matches. There are 18 residues in the CDR3. DNA for the CDR3: TGCAGCGTTGAAGATTACAGGCGACAGGGGGCAGGATGGACTGAAGCTTTCTTT. This translates into CSVEDYRRQGAGWTEAFF.

V and J are TRBV7-3 and TRBJ2-1; 7 bases are shared with TRBD2. V gave up 2 bases and J gave up 6 bases; unmatched junction bases: 7. From germline, CDR1 is SGHTA and CDR2 FQGTGA. The CDR3 has 15 amino acids. The CDR3 sequence is CASSLAGAFTNEQFF. CDR3 in DNA: TGTGCCAGCAGCTTAGCGGGAGCGTTTACCAATGAGCAGTTCTTC.

The chain employs TRBV28 and TRBJ1-5; the match to TRBD1 covers 8 bases. CDR1 MDHEN and CDR2 SYDVKM come from the germline V gene. The CDR3 loop spans 13 amino acids. Losses at the gene ends were 8 bases for V and 4 bases for J; bases not matched to a gene: 4. The CDR3, as DNA: TGTGCCAGCCAGGGGGCTCGGAATCAGCCCCAGCATTTT. Amino acid sequence: CASQGARNQPQHF.

The chain employs TRBV6-1 and TRBJ1-4; a weak D match, TRBD1 (6 bases). Germline CDR1 reads MNHNS; CDR2 reads SASEGT. CDR3 length: 15 residues. With 7 bases removed from V and 0 bases from J, the gap between germline ends came to 12 bases. The CDR3 region is CASKYRDTTNEKLFF. The CDR3 DNA is TGTGCCAGCAAGTACCGGGACACAACTAATGAAAAACTGTTTTTT.

This chain uses TRBV2 with TRBJ1-5; no definite D call. The germline CDR1 and CDR2 sequences are SNHLY and FYNNEI. The CDR3 is 13 residues long. Trimming took off 6 bases at V and 4 bases at J, with 10 bases between the two ends. Written as DNA, the CDR3 is TGTGCCAGCAGGCGGCAGAATAATCAGCCCCAGCATTTT. This sequence encodes CASRRQNNQPQHF.

The gene calls are TRBV18 and TRBJ2-5; no clear D. The CDR3 runs to 15 residues. Between the trimmed V and J ends, which lost 1 base and 2 bases, there was a span of 11 bases. The germline CDR1 and CDR2 sequences are KGHSH and LQKENI. For the CDR3, the DNA is TGTGCCAGCTCACCACTCTTAACAAGACAAGAGACCCAGTACTTC. Amino acids: CASSPLLTRQETQYF.

The chain combines TRBV18 with TRBJ1-2, with a tentative D call TRBD1 (6 bases). The CDR3 has 13 residues. V was cut by 5 bases and J by 8 bases, with 15 bases left in between. Germline-derived CDR1 and CDR2 are KGHSH and LQKENI. Written as DNA, the CDR3 is TGTGCCAGCTCAGATGGACAGAAGGCGGGCTACACCTTC. Translating gives CASSDGQKAGYTF. Full variable domain (outside the CDR3, taken from reference TRBV18 and TRBJ1-2): NAGVMQNPRHLVRRRGQEARLRCSPMKGHSHVYWYRQLPEEGLKFMVYLQKENIIDESGMPKERFSAEFPKEGPSILRIQQVVRGDSAAYFCASSDGQKAGYTFGSGTRLTVV.

Only one count was recorded for this clone. The V and J genes are TRBV7-2 and TRBJ2-7, with TRBD2 as a possible D gene (7 bases). V was trimmed by 2 bases and J by 3 bases, leaving 14 bases between them. This CDR3 region has 15 residues. Germline values: CDR1 SGHTA, CDR2 FQGNSA. CDR3 bases: TGTGCCAGCAGCTTACTCGGGGGGCTTCTCTACGAGCAGTACTTC. This gives the protein CASSLLGGLLYEQYF.

The gene calls are TRBV6-5 and TRBJ1-2, with TRBD1 matching 8 bases. V was clipped by 1 base and J by 6 bases; unmatched bases: 7. This CDR3 comprises 15 residues. The germline CDR1 and CDR2 sequences are MNHEY and SVGAGI. The CDR3 loop reads CASSYFETGADGYTF. In nucleotides, the CDR3 is TGTGCCAGCAGTTACTTCGAGACAGGGGCGGATGGCTACACCTTC.

J is TRBJ2-5 and V is TRBV7-6, with a weak D call TRBD2 (5 bases). Trimming left V 5 bases short and J 8 bases short, with 15 bases between. The CDR3 loop spans 13 amino acids. Germline V lookup: CDR1 SGHVS, CDR2 FNYEAQ. The CDR3 region is CASSPRVGVTQYF. The CDR3 bases are TGTGCCAGCAGCCCGAGGGTGGGTGTCACCCAGTACTTC.

The chain has TRBV6-5 and TRBJ2-7, with D uncertain. Trimming removed 5 bases at V and 0 bases at J, with 14 bases between. The CDR3 runs to 15 residues. CDR1 is MNHEY, CDR2 SVGAGI, per germline. Written as DNA, the CDR3 is TGTGCCAGCAGTCGCCCAGGTGCCAGCTCCTACGAGCAGTACTTC. Translation gives CASSRPGASSYEQYF.

The chain employs TRBV4-2 and TRBJ2-3, with 7 nucleotides matching TRBD2. V lost 0 bases, J lost 0 bases, and 3 bases stayed unmatched. Germline V gene data show CDR1 as LGHNA and CDR2 as YNFKEQ. The CDR3 has 16 amino acids. CDR3 DNA sequence: TGTGCCAGCAGCCAAGACTGGGACTACAGCACAGATACGCAGTATTTT. Its translation is CASSQDWDYSTDTQYF.